This entry features one TCR beta chain sequence. After removal of 6 bases from V and 8 bases from J, the junction contained 13 bases not matched to a gene. CDR3 length: 16 amino acids. As it was prepared, the TCRbeta library received unique molecular identifiers. One entry per CDR3 protein results from TCRdb running MiXCR on the PCR reads. This sample has around 490,000 distinct CDR3 sequences, with 11% found just once. The data belong to a study of T-cell reconstitution after alpha-beta-depleted transplantation in children. The chain combines TRBV12-3 or TRBV12-4 with TRBJ1-2; 12 bases align to TRBD1. The sample in question was PBMCs, mostly from graft donor cells, obtained 180 days after TCRalphabeta/CD19-depleted stem cell transplant. This TCR derives from a female patient aged 2-10 years who had a stem cell transplant for aplastic anemia, so the T cells may come from the graft donor. The CDR3 sequence is CASSPGQGAILNGYTF. In DNA, the CDR3 is TGTGCCAGCAGCCCGGGACAGGGGGCGATTCTGAACGGCTACACCTTC.